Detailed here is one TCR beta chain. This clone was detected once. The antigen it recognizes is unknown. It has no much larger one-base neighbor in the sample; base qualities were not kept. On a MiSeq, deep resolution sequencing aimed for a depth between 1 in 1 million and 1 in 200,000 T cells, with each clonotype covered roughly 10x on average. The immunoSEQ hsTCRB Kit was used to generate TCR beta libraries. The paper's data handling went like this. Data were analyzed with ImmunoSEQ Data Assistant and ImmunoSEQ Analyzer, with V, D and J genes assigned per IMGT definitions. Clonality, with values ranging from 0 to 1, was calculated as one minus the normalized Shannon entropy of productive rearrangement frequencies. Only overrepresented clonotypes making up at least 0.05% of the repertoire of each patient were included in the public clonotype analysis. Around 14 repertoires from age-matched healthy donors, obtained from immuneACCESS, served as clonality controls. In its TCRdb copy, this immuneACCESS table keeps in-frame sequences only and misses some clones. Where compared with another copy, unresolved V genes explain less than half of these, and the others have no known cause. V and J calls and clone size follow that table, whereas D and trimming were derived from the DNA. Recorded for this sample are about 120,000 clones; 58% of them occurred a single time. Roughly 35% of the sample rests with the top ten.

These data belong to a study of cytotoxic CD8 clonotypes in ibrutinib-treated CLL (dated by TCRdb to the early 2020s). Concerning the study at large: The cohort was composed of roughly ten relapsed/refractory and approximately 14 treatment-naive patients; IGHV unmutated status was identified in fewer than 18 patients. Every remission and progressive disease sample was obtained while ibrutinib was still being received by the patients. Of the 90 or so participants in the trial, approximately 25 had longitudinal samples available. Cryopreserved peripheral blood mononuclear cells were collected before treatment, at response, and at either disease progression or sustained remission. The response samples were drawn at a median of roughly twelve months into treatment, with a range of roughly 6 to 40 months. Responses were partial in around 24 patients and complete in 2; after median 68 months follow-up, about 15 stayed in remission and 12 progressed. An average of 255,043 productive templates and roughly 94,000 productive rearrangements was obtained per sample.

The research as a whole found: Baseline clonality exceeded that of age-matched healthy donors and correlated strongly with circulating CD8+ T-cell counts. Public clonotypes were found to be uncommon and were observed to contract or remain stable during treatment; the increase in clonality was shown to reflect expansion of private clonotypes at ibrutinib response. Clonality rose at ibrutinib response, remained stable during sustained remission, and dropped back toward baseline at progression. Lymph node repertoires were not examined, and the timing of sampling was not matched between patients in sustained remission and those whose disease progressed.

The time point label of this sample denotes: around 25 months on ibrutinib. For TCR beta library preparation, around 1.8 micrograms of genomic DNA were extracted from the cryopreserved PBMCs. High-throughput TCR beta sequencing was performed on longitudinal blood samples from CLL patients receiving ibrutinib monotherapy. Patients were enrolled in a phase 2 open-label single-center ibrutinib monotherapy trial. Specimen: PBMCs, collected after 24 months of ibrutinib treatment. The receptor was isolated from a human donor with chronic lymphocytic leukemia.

This receptor carries the CDR3 CASSIEQRNTQYF. The sequenced DNA: TGTGCCAGTAGTATAGAGCAGCGGAATACGCAGTATTTT. The rearrangement combines TRBV19 with TRBJ2-3, with a tentative D gene TRBD2 over 5 matching bases. CDR1 and CDR2 are drawn from the germline V gene (reference sequence): LNHDA, SQIVND. Reading from cysteine to phenylalanine, the CDR3 counts 13 amino acids. Of the read, only the CDR3 DNA is kept; its 39 bases are in frame from base 1. The junction shows trimming of 0 bases on V and 7 bases on J, plus 8 bases between the germline ends.